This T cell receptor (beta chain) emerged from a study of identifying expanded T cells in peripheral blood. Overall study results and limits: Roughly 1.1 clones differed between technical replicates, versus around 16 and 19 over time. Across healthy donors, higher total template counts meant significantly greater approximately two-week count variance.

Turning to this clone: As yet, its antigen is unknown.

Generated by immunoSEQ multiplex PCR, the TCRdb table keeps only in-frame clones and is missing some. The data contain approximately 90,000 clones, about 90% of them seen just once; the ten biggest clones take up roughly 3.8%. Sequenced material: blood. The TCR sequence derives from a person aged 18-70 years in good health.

This chain's CDR3 is CASKGGISTDTQYF. Written as DNA, the CDR3 is TGTGCCAGCAAAGGCGGGATTAGCACAGATACGCAGTATTTT. The chain employs TRBV14 and TRBJ2-3; possible D gene TRBD2, 6 bases. Trimming stripped 7 bases from V and 0 bases from J, with 11 bases between. This CDR3 region has 14 residues. Germline CDR1 and CDR2: SGHDN and FVKESK.